This T cell receptor (beta chain) stems from a study of cytomegalovirus exposure and HLA in healthy donors. Both 60 Vbeta primers and 13 Jbeta primers went into the PCR. Assay: immunoSEQ multiplex PCR; the TCRdb copy retains only in-frame clones and omits some. With 40,000 or so clones in the sample, the ten largest clones hold 8.1%. Deletions cut 5 bases from V and 4 bases from J, with 11 bases between. The CDR3 contains 12 residues. Germline V gene sequence: CDR1 SQVTM, CDR2 ANQGSEA. The source is a male donor in good health and CMV-seronegative. This chain connects TRBV29-1 to TRBJ1-2; maybe TRBD1 (5 bases). The specimen was PBMCs. CDR3 sequence (DNA): TGCAGCGTTCTTGGAAGGGGCTATGGCTACACCTTC. Translation gives CSVLGRGYGYTF.